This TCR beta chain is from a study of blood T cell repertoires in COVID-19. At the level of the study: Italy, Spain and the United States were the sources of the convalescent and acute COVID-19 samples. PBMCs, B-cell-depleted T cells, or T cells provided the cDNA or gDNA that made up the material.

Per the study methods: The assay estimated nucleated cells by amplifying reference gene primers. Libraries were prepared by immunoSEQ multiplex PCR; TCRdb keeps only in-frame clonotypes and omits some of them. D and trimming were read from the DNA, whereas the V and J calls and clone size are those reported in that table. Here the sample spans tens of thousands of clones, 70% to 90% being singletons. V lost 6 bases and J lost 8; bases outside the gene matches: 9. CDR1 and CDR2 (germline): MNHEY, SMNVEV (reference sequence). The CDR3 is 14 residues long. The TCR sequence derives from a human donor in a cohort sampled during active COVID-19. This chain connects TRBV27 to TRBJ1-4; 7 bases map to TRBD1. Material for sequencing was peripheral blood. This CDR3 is CASRLRQGGEKLFF. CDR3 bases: TGTGCCAGCAGACTTAGACAGGGCGGCGAAAAACTGTTTTTT.